These 10 T cell receptor beta chains were sequenced from one sample in a study of cytomegalovirus exposure and HLA in healthy donors. PCR used 60 Vbeta primers and 13 Jbeta primers. Clones were read by immunoSEQ multiplex PCR, and TCRdb kept only the in-frame ones, dropping some. The repertoire table contains 150,000 to 200,000 clones. The sequencing sample was made of PBMCs. The origin of the receptors is a woman aged 18-29 years in good health and CMV-seropositive.

A remark on this clone: Other DNA sequences from this sample encode an identical CDR3 as well. This chain connects TRBV14 to TRBJ1-4; D is ambiguous. The germline V gene has CDR1 SGHDN and CDR2 FVKESK. CDR3 length: 14 residues. Trimming took 4 bases from V and 0 from J, leaving 6 bases between them. CDR3 sequence reads: CASSPRATNEKLFF. The CDR3, as DNA: TGTGCCAGCAGCCCGAGAGCAACTAATGAAAAACTGTTTTTT.

This chain joins TRBV5-4 and TRBJ2-7; 7 nucleotides match TRBD1. Losses at the gene ends were 2 bases for V and 4 bases for J; bases not matched to a gene: 6. This CDR3 contains 14 residues. Germline V lookup: CDR1 SGHNT, CDR2 YYREEE (reference sequence). In DNA, the CDR3 is TGTGCCAGCAGCTTCAGGGGGAGCACGTACGAGCAGTACTTC. Protein: CASSFRGSTYEQYF.

Concerning this clone itself: The conserved closing phenylalanine or tryptophan is absent in this CDR3, likely reflecting a read error. In DNA form, the CDR3 reads TGTGCCAGCAGCCAAGATCTTTCCGGAGGGGTTGGTGGCTACACCTCC. Translation: CASSQDLSGGVGGYTS. This chain joins TRBV14 and TRBJ1-2; D is perhaps TRBD1 (5 bases). Deletions cut 0 bases from V and 7 bases from J, with 18 bases between. Germline V CDR1 and CDR2: SGHDN, FVKESK. There are 16 residues in the CDR3.

V gene TRBV11-2 combines with J gene TRBJ2-1; perhaps TRBD1 as D (5 bases). V lost 1 base and J lost 2, with 12 bases in between. Per germline, CDR1 SGHAT and CDR2 FQNNGV. CDR3 length: 16 residues. CDR3 in DNA: TGTGCCAGCAGCTTAGTCGGACACCCCACCTACAATGAGCAGTTCTTC. It translates to CASSLVGHPTYNEQFF.

This chain joins TRBV10-3 and TRBJ2-1, with 8 positions matching TRBD1. CDR3 length equals 15 residues. V lost 4 bases to trimming and J lost 6 bases; unmatched junction nucleotides: 8. Germline CDR1 and CDR2: ENHRY and SYGVKD. In DNA form, the CDR3 reads TGTGCCATCAGTGTTTGGCAGGGGGCGGCCAATGAGCAGTTCTTC. Its translation is CAISVWQGAANEQFF.

The chain couples TRBV11-3 to TRBJ2-7; possible D gene TRBD2, 5 bases. CDR3 size: 13 residues. V was shortened by 5 bases and J by 3 bases, with 11 bases between the two germline ends. Germline lookup yields CDR1 SGHNT and CDR2 YENEEA. The CDR3 nucleotides read TGTGCCAGCAGCCCGCGAGGGTTCTACGAGCAGTACTTC. This gives the protein CASSPRGFYEQYF.

The CDR3 DNA sequence: TGTGCCAGCAGACGACAGGGGAACACTGAAGCTTTCTTT. This codes for CASRRQGNTEAFF. The rearrangement uses TRBV6-5 and TRBJ1-1, with 7 positions matching TRBD1. Germline V lookup: CDR1 MNHEY, CDR2 SVGAGI. V lost 6 bases, J lost 1 base, and 2 bases stayed unmatched. This CDR3 has 13 amino acids.

This chain joins TRBV28 and TRBJ2-2, with 7 bases that match TRBD2. Germline CDR1 reads MDHEN; CDR2 reads SYDVKM. This CDR3 has 16 amino acids. The V and J ends lost 2 bases and 6 bases, in that order; junction bases with no gene match: 9. The chain's CDR3 is CASSLRPRLAAGELFF. CDR3 in DNA: TGTGCCAGCAGTTTACGCCCTCGACTAGCAGCCGGGGAGCTGTTTTTT.

The J gene is TRBJ1-3, the V gene TRBV7-2; tentatively, D is TRBD1 (6 bases). V lost 5 bases and J lost 3, with 23 bases in between. In germline, CDR1 is SGHTA, CDR2 FQGNSA. This CDR3 region has 18 residues. As DNA, the CDR3 is TGTGCCAGCAGCACAACACAGGGAACATTGGTGGGTGGAAACACCATATATTTT. Translated, it gives CASSTTQGTLVGGNTIYF. Drawing the rest from reference TRBV7-2 and TRBJ1-3, the complete variable domain is GAGVSQSPSNKVTEKGKDVELRCDPISGHTALYWYRQSLGQGLEFLIYFQGNSAPDKSGLPSDRFSAERTGGSVSTLTIQRTQQEDSAVYLCASSTTQGTLVGGNTIYFGEGSWLTVV.

The V gene is TRBV21-1, the J gene TRBJ2-7; the table assigns TRBD1, which was not confirmed against the DNA. TRBV21-1 is a pseudogene locus. The CDR3 is made up of 11 amino acids. The CDR3 region is CASSKQGEQYF. The CDR3 bases are TGTGCCAGCAGCAAACAGGGCGAGCAGTACTTC.